This TCR beta chain is drawn from a study of Graves' ophthalmopathy and Graves' hyperthyroidism. Study-wide context: At initial diagnosis, peripheral blood was obtained, and this preceded any treatment. Study-wide results and limits: For predicting ophthalmopathy progression, the model had 60% to 71% sensitivity and roughly 72% specificity.

Amplification targeted the TCR beta CDR3 regions, with RNA transcripts as the source material. First-round RT-PCR relied on HTBI primers, and a second-round multiplex PCR came next. TCRdb independently ran MiXCR on the multiplex PCR reads; one entry per CDR3 protein. This sample has about 210,000 distinct CDR3 sequences, with less than 30% found just once. The CDR3 consists of 13 residues. Germline V gene lookup returns CDR1 MNHNS and CDR2 SASEGT. The V gene lost 5 bases and the J gene lost 1 base, with 9 bases spanning the gap. Many counts were recorded for this clonotype. What it recognizes is unknown.

The receptor's source is a man aged 50 or older with Graves' ophthalmopathy. This chain links TRBV6-1 with TRBJ2-7; tentative D call: TRBD2 (5 bases). Sequencing input: peripheral blood. CDR3 coding DNA: TGTGCCAGCAGTCCAGCGGCGTCCTACGAGCAGTACTTC. Amino acid sequence: CASSPAASYEQYF.